Shown below are 9 T cell receptor beta chains from a single sample sequenced in a study of CD8 T cells in ankylosing spondylitis. MiXCR was run by TCRdb on the 5' RACE reads, yielding one entry per CDR3 protein. This sample has under 250,000 distinct CDR3 sequences, with roughly a tenth found just once. Sample: blood, either unsorted or a sorted T cell fraction (not recorded which). The receptors originated from a male donor with ankylosing spondylitis or in good health (not recorded which).

The rearrangement joins TRBV12-3 or TRBV12-4 to TRBJ2-3; 12 bases map to TRBD2. This CDR3 has 15 residues. Trimming at V came to 6 bases and at J to 3 bases, leaving 4 bases not matched to a gene. The CDR3 region is CASSLAGGQTDTQYF. CDR3 in DNA: TGTGCCAGCAGCCTAGCGGGGGGGCAAACAGATACGCAGTATTTT.

This clonotype has at least ten counts. The chain has TRBV29-1 and TRBJ2-2; no reliable D call. The ends were cut back, 3 bases at V and 1 base at J, with 9 bases in the middle. Germline V gives CDR1 SQVTM, CDR2 ANQGSEA. The CDR3 totals 14 residues. The CDR3 region has the DNA TGCAGCGTTGATGGGCATGAGAACACCGGGGAGCTGTTTTTT. As protein: CSVDGHENTGELFF.

There are a few counts of this clonotype. CDR3 DNA: TGCGCCAGCAGTGAGGACCTAGGGGGGCACACAGATACGCAGTATTTT. Its protein product is CASSEDLGGHTDTQYF. The chain joins TRBV10-1 to TRBJ2-3, with D perhaps assigned TRBD1 or TRBD2 (6 bases each). Trimming left V 2 bases short and J 2 bases short, with 14 bases between. The CDR3 covers 16 residues. CDR1 is WNHNN, CDR2 SYGVQD, per germline (reference sequence).

Points on this clonotype: One base away lies a much larger clone, so this may be a sequencing read error. The chain links TRBV11-2 to TRBJ1-1; D not certain. There are 13 residues in the CDR3. CDR1 and CDR2 (germline): SGHAT, FQNNGV. DNA for the CDR3: TGTGCCAGCAGCCGCCGAAGGAACACTGAATCTTTCTTT. Its protein is CASSRRRNTESFF.

This clonotype was recorded many times. V gene TRBV5-1 combines with J gene TRBJ1-2; unclear D gene. Trimming left V 0 bases short and J 6 bases short, with 12 bases between. The CDR3 is 14 residues long. Germline values: CDR1 SGHRS, CDR2 YFSETQ. CDR3 in amino acids: CASSLGVRANGYTF. The CDR3 bases are TGCGCCAGCAGCTTGGGAGTCAGAGCTAATGGCTACACCTTC.

In this sample, this clonotype turned up many times. The V and J genes are TRBV24-1 and TRBJ2-3; D not certain. The germline gives CDR1 KGHDR, CDR2 SFDVKD. The germline V and J ends were trimmed by 7 bases and 2 bases, with 9 bases remaining between them. CDR3 length: 13 amino acids. DNA of the CDR3: TGTGCCACCAGGGATACCATCACAGATACGCAGTATTTT. Amino acid sequence: CATRDTITDTQYF.

This rearrangement joins TRBV20-1 to TRBJ2-5; the D gene could be TRBD1 or TRBD2 (6 bases each). The CDR3 has 13 residues. From germline, CDR1 is DFQATT and CDR2 SNEGSKA (reference sequence). With 2 bases removed from V and 2 bases from J, the gap between germline ends came to 9 bases. CDR3 DNA sequence: TGCAGTGCTAGACGGGGGCCGCAAGAGACCCAGTACTTC. Its translation is CSARRGPQETQYF.

This clonotype was detected ten times or more. The chain joins TRBV5-1 to TRBJ2-3, with D perhaps TRBD2 (6 bases). Trimming shortened V by 4 bases and J by 4 bases, and 19 bases separated the two germline ends. CDR3 length: 16 residues. Germline CDR1 reads SGHRS; CDR2 reads YFSETQ. The CDR3 DNA reads TGCGCCAGCAGCCTAGGAGGTAGGGGAGGCGCAGATACGCAGTATTTT. As protein: CASSLGGRGGADTQYF. Based on the CDR3 plus reference TRBV5-1 and TRBJ2-3, the full variable domain is KAGVTQTPRYLIKTRGQQVTLSCSPISGHRSVSWYQQTPGQGLQFLFEYFSETQRNKGNFPGRFSGRQFSNSRSEMNVSTLELGDSALYLCASSLGGRGGADTQYFGPGTRLTVL.

This clonotype has ten or more counts. The genes are TRBV20-1 and TRBJ2-1; D is uncertain. Germline CDR1 DFQATT, CDR2 SNEGSKA (reference sequence). This CDR3 has 16 amino acids. V was clipped by 1 base and J by 4 bases, with 17 bases between them. This chain's CDR3 is CSARVYGTVPYNEQFF. The CDR3 nucleotides are TGCAGTGCTAGAGTTTATGGCACGGTCCCATACAATGAGCAGTTCTTC.